These 25 T cell receptor beta chains came from one sample sequenced in a study of blood T cells in healthy people across ages. Next came a second PCR, run for roughly 6 to 11 cycles, which used a sample-barcoded 5' primer along with a J-beta primer mix. TCRdb called the 5' RACE reads again in MiXCR, with one record for every CDR3 protein. The sample has hundreds of thousands of distinct CDR3 sequences; approximately 50% are singletons. Sequencing was carried out using blood. Receptor source: a woman in her fifties or sixties in good health.

In its sample, this clonotype was seen a few times. The chain employs TRBV29-1 and TRBJ1-2; 7 nucleotides match TRBD1. V trimming: 4 bases; J trimming: 12 bases; junction bases outside the gene matches: 11. The CDR3 runs 12 residues. From germline, CDR1 is SQVTM and CDR2 ANQGSEA. The CDR3: CSVGTGWARDTF. CDR3 sequence (DNA): TGCAGCGTTGGGACAGGTTGGGCTCGCGACACCTTC.

CDR3 in amino acids: CASSFWTSGSSYEQYF. CDR3 in DNA: TGTGCCAGCAGTTTCTGGACTAGCGGGAGCTCCTACGAGCAGTACTTC. This chain uses TRBV28 with TRBJ2-7, with 13 bases fitting TRBD2. Losses at the gene ends were 3 bases for V and 0 bases for J; bases not matched to a gene: 2. The CDR3 runs 16 residues. CDR1 MDHEN and CDR2 SYDVKM come from the germline V gene.

This clonotype was counted between two and nine times. The V and J genes are TRBV28 and TRBJ2-2, with 8 nucleotides matching TRBD1. V gave up 3 bases and J gave up 0 bases; unmatched junction bases: 3. From germline, CDR1 is MDHEN and CDR2 SYDVKM. This CDR3 is 16 amino acids long. CDR3 loop: CASSFRGPANTGELFF. The CDR3 bases are TGTGCCAGCAGTTTCAGGGGGCCCGCGAACACCGGGGAGCTGTTTTTT.

The chain uses TRBV3-1 and TRBJ2-3; either TRBD1 or TRBD2 may fit D (6 bases each). Per the germline V gene, CDR1 is LGHDT and CDR2 is YNNKEL (reference sequence). The CDR3 runs to 15 residues. V lost 4 bases, J lost 4 bases, and 15 bases lay in between. The CDR3 sequence: CASSRTGARADTQYF. The CDR3 DNA is TGTGCCAGCAGCCGCACGGGGGCCCGGGCAGATACGCAGTATTTT.

The CDR3 DNA reads TGTGCCAGCAGTTTAGTAGGGGGTGGCGAGCAGTACTTC. Translated, it gives CASSLVGGGEQYF. V and J are TRBV12-3 or TRBV12-4 and TRBJ2-5, with D possibly being TRBD1 (6 bases). The J call may not be correct, given that the DNA end is closer to TRBJ2-7. The CDR3 is 13 residues long.

With regard to this clonotype: A read error may account for a junction end that differs from germline. Here the CDR3 reads CASSLGTETQETQYF. The CDR3 coding sequence is TGTGCTAGCAGCTTAGGGACAGAGACACAAGAGACCCAGTACTTC. The V call is TRBV7-7, the J call TRBJ2-5, with 7 nucleotides matching TRBD1. Germline values: CDR1 SSHAT, CDR2 FNYEAQ (reference sequence). The CDR3 loop spans 15 amino acids. The variable domain in full, completed from reference TRBV7-7 and TRBJ2-5, reads GAGVSQSPRYKVTKRGQDVTLRCDPISSHATLYWYQQALGQGPEFLTYFNYEAQPDKSGLPSDRFSAERPEGSISTLTIQRTEQRDSAMYRCASSLGTETQETQYFGPGTRLLVL.

This clonotype came up once. The chain couples TRBV24-1 to TRBJ1-2; TRBD1 matches 8 bases. Germline V gene lookup returns CDR1 KGHDR and CDR2 SFDVKD. CDR3 length equals 17 residues. V lost 2 bases, J lost 2 bases, and 9 bases stayed unmatched. CDR3 sequence reads: CATSDSRSQGANYGYTF. In DNA, the CDR3 is TGTGCCACCAGTGATTCCCGTTCCCAGGGGGCGAACTATGGCTACACCTTC.

The chain combines TRBV12-3 or TRBV12-4 with TRBJ1-1; tentatively, D is TRBD1 (5 bases). This CDR3 spans 14 amino acids. The V end lost 6 bases, the J end lost 1 base, and 12 bases lay between the germline ends. As DNA, the CDR3 is TGTGCCAGCAGAACAGGAAACTCGAACACTGAAGCTTTCTTT. This sequence encodes CASRTGNSNTEAFF.

V gene TRBV10-2 combines with J gene TRBJ2-7; 8 positions agree with TRBD1. Trimming at V came to 4 bases and at J to 6 bases, leaving 11 bases not matched to a gene. The CDR3 covers 15 residues. The germline V gene encodes CDR1 WSHSY and CDR2 SAAADI. In DNA, the CDR3 is TGCGCCAGCAGTGGGTTAGACAGGGGAGGAGGCGAGCAGTACTTC. Protein sequence: CASSGLDRGGGEQYF.

The chain employs TRBV20-1 and TRBJ1-2, with a weak D call TRBD1 (6 bases). The CDR3 loop spans 13 amino acids. Trimming removed 0 bases from V and 4 bases from J, with 9 bases in between. Germline V lookup: CDR1 DFQATT, CDR2 SNEGSKA (reference sequence). Written as DNA, the CDR3 is TGCAGTGCTAGAGATGACAGGCTCTATGGCTACACCTTC. The encoded protein is CSARDDRLYGYTF.

The chain employs TRBV4-3 and TRBJ2-3; TRBD2 might be the D (5 bases). This CDR3 contains 16 residues. Per germline, CDR1 LGHNA and CDR2 YSLEER. V was trimmed by 1 base and J by 0 bases, leaving 11 bases between them. The CDR3 loop is CASSQVLGGSTDTQYF. CDR3 DNA: TGCGCCAGCAGCCAAGTATTAGGCGGGAGCACAGATACGCAGTATTTT.

This chain connects TRBV28 to TRBJ2-5; D gene ambiguous. The CDR3 covers 14 residues. The V gene lost 4 bases and the J gene lost 10 bases, with 19 bases spanning the gap. Germline values: CDR1 MDHEN, CDR2 SYDVKM. The chain's CDR3 is CASSSGGAPGFQYF. The DNA of the CDR3 is TGTGCCAGCAGTTCAGGCGGTGCTCCGGGTTTCCAGTACTTC.

The J gene is TRBJ2-5, the V gene TRBV24-1; a weak D match, TRBD2 (6 bases). Germline loops: CDR1 KGHDR, CDR2 SFDVKD. Deletions cut 3 bases from V and 11 bases from J, with 21 bases between. This CDR3 spans 15 amino acids. The CDR3 sequence is CATSDATSSYNEQYF. DNA of the CDR3: TGTGCCACCAGTGATGCAACTAGCAGCTACAATGAGCAGTACTTC.

This clonotype was counted between two and nine times. This chain links TRBV5-1 with TRBJ2-5, with a tentative D call TRBD2 (5 bases). The germline V gene has CDR1 SGHRS and CDR2 YFSETQ. This CDR3 spans 18 amino acids. V was clipped by 1 base and J by 1 base, with 20 bases between them. In DNA form, the CDR3 reads TGCGCCAGCAGCTTGAACAGCGCGGCGGCGGGCGGCCAAGAGACCCAGTACTTC. Translating gives CASSLNSAAAGGQETQYF. Full variable domain (outside the CDR3, taken from reference TRBV5-1 and TRBJ2-5): KAGVTQTPRYLIKTRGQQVTLSCSPISGHRSVSWYQQTPGQGLQFLFEYFSETQRNKGNFPGRFSGRQFSNSRSEMNVSTLELGDSALYLCASSLNSAAAGGQETQYFGPGTRLLVL.

The chain recombines TRBV21-1 with TRBJ2-5; no DNA check was done on the table's D call, TRBD2. TRBV21-1 is shown as a pseudogene. The CDR3 consists of 19 residues. The CDR3, as DNA: TGTGCCAGCAGCAAGGGACGGACTAGACTAGCGGGGAAACAAGAGACCCAGTACTTC. Amino acids: CASSKGRTRLAGKQETQYF.

The chain joins TRBV6-6 to TRBJ1-1; D might be TRBD1 (6 bases). This CDR3 has 14 amino acids. With 2 bases removed from V and 3 bases from J, the gap between germline ends came to 10 bases. Germline CDR1 MNHNY, CDR2 SVGAGI (reference sequence). CDR3 bases: TGTGCCAGCAGTTACGCGCCAGGGGACACTGAAGCTTTCTTT. Encoded protein: CASSYAPGDTEAFF.

V and J are TRBV7-3 and TRBJ2-7; TRBD2 agrees at 7 bases. CDR3 size: 13 residues. V shed 5 bases, J shed 3 bases, and the junction held 4 bases outside the gene matches. Germline V gene lookup returns CDR1 SGHTA and CDR2 FQGTGA. The CDR3 spells CASSNGLVYEQYF. For the CDR3, the DNA is TGTGCCAGCAGCAACGGACTAGTCTACGAGCAGTACTTC.

This chain connects TRBV6-5 to TRBJ1-6; the D is unclear. The CDR3 has 15 residues. V lost 2 bases, J lost 5 bases, and 10 bases lay in between. The V gene's germline CDR1 is MNHEY and CDR2 SVGAGI. CDR3 loop: CASSYLAANNSPLHF. CDR3 coding DNA: TGTGCCAGCAGTTACCTGGCAGCCAATAATTCACCCCTCCACTTT.

This clonotype was picked up a small number of times. The chain links TRBV6-1 to TRBJ1-2, with D perhaps TRBD1 (5 bases). From germline, CDR1 is MNHNS and CDR2 SASEGT. Trimming took 9 bases from V and 0 from J, leaving 14 bases between them. The CDR3 sequence is 14 residues long. As DNA, the CDR3 is TGTGCCAGTGAGCGGGGGACCTCTAACTATGGCTACACCTTC. Its protein is CASERGTSNYGYTF.

In regard to this clonotype: It may be a read error: a sequence one base away is much more abundant. This chain joins TRBV7-2 and TRBJ1-4, with TRBD1 matching 10 bases. The CDR3 consists of 15 residues. Per the germline V gene, CDR1 is SGHTA and CDR2 is FQGNSA. Trimming at V came to 3 bases and at J to 5 bases, leaving 3 bases not matched to a gene. The CDR3: CASSFWTGGNEKLFF. DNA for the CDR3: TGTGCCAGCAGCTTCTGGACAGGGGGAAATGAAAAACTGTTTTTT. The complete variable domain, with remaining parts taken from reference TRBV7-2 and TRBJ1-4, reads GAGVSQSPSNKVTEKGKDVELRCDPISGHTALYWYRQSLGQGLEFLIYFQGNSAPDKSGLPSDRFSAERTGGSVSTLTIQRTQQEDSAVYLCASSFWTGGNEKLFFGSGTQLSVL.

This clonotype was observed at least ten times. This rearrangement joins TRBV21-1 to TRBJ2-5; TRBD1 was called by the table and not checked on the DNA. TRBV21-1 constitutes a pseudogene. The CDR3 contains 13 residues. The CDR3 is CASSSPPGETQYF. The CDR3, as DNA: TGTGCCAGCAGCAGCCCCCCGGGGGAGACCCAGTACTTC.

This clonotype occurred a few times. The genes are TRBV7-2 and TRBJ2-3; D is uncertain. V was shortened by 2 bases and J by 4 bases, with 10 bases between the two germline ends. The CDR3 sequence is 14 residues long. Germline lookup yields CDR1 SGHTA and CDR2 FQGNSA. CDR3 sequence reads: CASSLTPPPDTQYF. In nucleotides, the CDR3 is TGTGCCAGCAGCTTAACTCCCCCGCCAGATACGCAGTATTTT.

This clonotype was seen a handful of times. The chain carries TRBV4-3 and TRBJ2-1, with D possibly matching TRBD2 (5 bases). Germline V gene lookup returns CDR1 LGHNA and CDR2 YSLEER. The CDR3 totals 14 residues. V was cut by 0 bases and J by 10 bases, with 13 bases left in between. The CDR3 DNA follows: TGCGCCAGCAGCCAAGATCGGGATTGGGGAGAGCAGTTCTTC. Its protein is CASSQDRDWGEQFF.

V is TRBV29-1 and J is TRBJ2-3; D possibly corresponds to TRBD2 (5 bases). The germline V gene has CDR1 SQVTM and CDR2 ANQGSEA. The CDR3 is 14 amino acids. The ends were cut back, 4 bases at V and 1 base at J, with 12 bases in the middle. CDR3 in amino acids: CSVARRLGTDTQYF. CDR3 DNA sequence: TGCAGCGTTGCGAGGAGGTTGGGCACAGATACGCAGTATTTT.

The chain carries TRBV7-9 and TRBJ1-4; no clear D gene. Germline V gives CDR1 SEHNR, CDR2 FQNEAQ (reference sequence). CDR3 length: 14 residues. V lost 5 bases, J lost 4 bases, and 11 bases lay in between. CDR3 DNA sequence: TGTGCCAGCAGCCACAGCCGGGGTAATGAAAAACTGTTTTTT. It yields the protein CASSHSRGNEKLFF.